This T cell receptor (beta chain) was identified during a study of blood T cell repertoires in COVID-19. About the study: Samples representing acute and convalescent COVID-19 were sourced from the United States, Italy and Spain.

The method was immunoSEQ multiplex PCR; TCRdb's version includes in-frame clones alone and lacks a portion of them. The sample has about 120,000 clones, 75% to 85% seen once. The sequence was collected from a human donor in a cohort sampled during active COVID-19. The sequenced sample was peripheral blood.

The CDR3 nucleotides read TGCGCCAGCGCCCCCTCGGGGACACCCCCAAGCGAGCAGTACTTC. Translating it yields CASAPSGTPPSEQYF. The chain combines TRBV5-1 with TRBJ2-7; TRBD1 is a possible D gene (6 bases). V was shortened by 7 bases and J by 6 bases, with 23 bases between the two germline ends. Germline V gene lookup returns CDR1 SGHRS and CDR2 YFSETQ. The CDR3 has 15 amino acids.